These T cell receptor beta chains were read from a single sample in a study of blood T cell repertoires in COVID-19. Produced via immunoSEQ multiplex PCR; TCRdb's table is partial and in-frame only. The table records 300,000 or so clones, about nine tenths of them present only once. The sequenced sample was peripheral blood. Receptors originate from a man aged 50 to 59 with active or convalescent COVID-19. CDR3s include the opening cysteine and the closing phenylalanine or tryptophan. A D gene is named only where the DNA matches it firmly. Some rows mark clone size as missing; the rest say once, few, many or name a class of expanded clone.

CDR3 length	clone size	V gene	J gene	D gene	CDR3 DNA	CDR3 protein
16	few	TRBV23-1	TRBJ2-1	.	TGCGCCAGCAGTCAGAGGGCGGGATGGGCCTACAATGAGCAGTTCTTC	CASSQRAGWAYNEQFF
17	.	TRBV4-1	TRBJ1-5	.	TGCGCCAGCAGCCAAGCGCCCCTGGAGAGGCGCAATCAGCCCCAGCATTTT	CASSQAPLERRNQPQHF
15	.	TRBV5-1	TRBJ2-5	.	TGCGCCAGCAGCTTGATTCCACAGGGACAAGAGACCCAGTACTTC	CASSLIPQGQETQYF
14	.	TRBV24-1	TRBJ1-2	.	TGTGCCACCAGTGATTCCGGCAGGGGATATGGCTACACCTTC	CATSDSGRGYGYTF
14	.	TRBV24-1	TRBJ1-1	.	TGTGCCACCAGTGGTACCGGGGGGGACACTGAAGCTTTCTTT	CATSGTGGDTEAFF
16	.	TRBV14	TRBJ1-2	.	TGTGCCAGCAGCCCCTCACCCGTGGCAGGGAACTATGGCTACACCTTC	CASSPSPVAGNYGYTF
13	few	TRBV18	TRBJ1-6	.	TGTGCCAGCTCACCAGGGCTGAATTCACCCCTCCACTTT	CASSPGLNSPLHF
17	.	TRBV27	TRBJ1-6	TRBD1	TGTGCCAGCAGCCGTTCCCCGGGACAGGGACTACGTTCACCCCTCCACTTT	CASSRSPGQGLRSPLHF
16	.	TRBV27	TRBJ2-3	TRBD2	TGTGCCAGCAGTGGGTCCGCGGGAGGGTACGCAGATACGCAGTATTTT	CASSGSAGGYADTQYF
14	.	TRBV4-2	TRBJ1-1	TRBD1	TGTGCCAGCAGCCGGGGGACAGCTCTAGGTGAAGCTTTCTTT	CASSRGTALGEAFF
14	few	TRBV19	TRBJ2-7	.	TGTGCCAGTAGTAGTCAGGTCGGCTCCTACGAGCAGTACTTC	CASSSQVGSYEQYF
15	.	TRBV25-1	TRBJ2-5	.	TGTGCCAGCAGTGACATGCGGAGTTCACAAGAGACCCAGTACTTC	CASSDMRSSQETQYF
15	.	TRBV6-1	TRBJ2-5	.	TGTGCCAGCAGTGAAAACGGACTGCCCAAAGAGACCCAGTACTTC	CASSENGLPKETQYF
14	.	TRBV5-5	TRBJ1-5	.	TGTGCCAGCAGCTTGGGGACACCCAATCAGCCCCAGCATTTT	CASSLGTPNQPQHF
13	.	TRBV6-5	TRBJ1-2	TRBD1	TGTGCCAGCATCATGGACAGGGAGGATGGCTACACCTTC	CASIMDREDGYTF
16	.	TRBV3-1/TRBV3-2	TRBJ2-5	TRBD2	TGTGCCAGCAGCCCCGGGACTAGCGGGGGGCAAGAGACCCAGTACTTC	CASSPGTSGGQETQYF
14	.	TRBV19	TRBJ1-4	TRBD1	TGTGCCAGTAGTAGGAATGGACAGGGCGAAAAACTGTTTTTT	CASSRNGQGEKLFF
14	.	TRBV5-4	TRBJ2-3	.	TGTGCCAGCAGCTTGCAGGGTAGCACAGATACGCAGTATTTT	CASSLQGSTDTQYF
17	once	TRBV10-1	TRBJ2-4	TRBD1	TGCGCCAGCAGTGAGTCCGCGGGGACAGGGAGGAAAAACATTCAGTACTTC	CASSESAGTGRKNIQYF
14	.	TRBV6-5	TRBJ2-3	TRBD1	TGTGCCAGCAGCTGGACAGGGCGGGAAGATACGCAGTATTTT	CASSWTGREDTQYF
13	.	TRBV9	TRBJ1-1	.	TGTGCCAGCAGCAAGACAGGGAACACTGAAGCTTTCTTT	CASSKTGNTEAFF
13	.	TRBV6-5	TRBJ1-2	TRBD1	TGTGCCAGCAGTCGACAGGGCAACTATGGCTACACCTTC	CASSRQGNYGYTF
14	once	TRBV5-4	TRBJ2-5	TRBD2	TGTGCCAGCAGCTTGGAGCTAGCGGACGAGACCCAGTACTTC	CASSLELADETQYF
14	.	TRBV14	TRBJ1-1	.	TGTGCCAGCAGCCCACTGGGAGCTTCCACTGAAGCTTTCTTT	CASSPLGASTEAFF
16	medium-sized	TRBV2	TRBJ2-2	TRBD1	TGTGCCGGCCGGGACAGGGGTCAATTGAACACCGGGGAGCTGTTTTTT	CAGRDRGQLNTGELFF
17	.	TRBV5-1	TRBJ1-6	TRBD1	TGCGCCAGCAGCTTGGGAGGGGGCGCCGGATATAATTCACCCCTCCACTTT	CASSLGGGAGYNSPLHF
14	.	TRBV19	TRBJ1-5	TRBD1	TGTGCCAGTAGCGGGACAGGGAGCAATCAGCCCCAGCATTTT	CASSGTGSNQPQHF
12	.	TRBV7-2	TRBJ1-2	.	TGTGCCAGCAGCTTAAGCGGGCAGCCTAAAACCTTC	CASSLSGQPKTF
15	.	TRBV9	TRBJ2-2	TRBD2	TGTGCCAGCAGCGTCCGGACTAGTGGCGCCGGGGAGCTGTTTTTT	CASSVRTSGAGELFF
15	.	TRBV9	TRBJ2-3	.	TGTGCCAGCAGCGCTCCCGGGAGTAGGACAGATACGCAGTATTTT	CASSAPGSRTDTQYF
21	.	TRBV27	TRBJ1-6	TRBD1	TGTGCCAGCAGACGACAGGGTCCCTATACTATCCCCAGCTCCTATAATTCACCCCTCCACTTT	CASRRQGPYTIPSSYNSPLHF
12	once	TRBV16	TRBJ2-3	.	TGTGCCAGCAGCCCCGTGACAGATACGCAGTATTTT	CASSPVTDTQYF
12	.	TRBV29-1	TRBJ2-3	.	TGCAGCGCTGGCGGCGGCACAGATACGCAGTATTTT	CSAGGGTDTQYF
15	.	TRBV10-1	TRBJ1-5	TRBD1	TGCGTCTACTCCGGGACAGGGGGCGGACATCAGCCCCAGCATTTT	CVYSGTGGGHQPQHF
14	.	TRBV27	TRBJ2-3	TRBD1	TGTGCCAGCTCGGCGACAGGGGGCGCAAATACGCAGTATTTT	CASSATGGANTQYF
13	.	TRBV5-1	TRBJ1-2	TRBD1	TGCGCCAGCAGCTTACAGGGGAACCATGGCTACACCTTC	CASSLQGNHGYTF
13	.	TRBV30	TRBJ1-2	.	TGTGCCTGGAGTGTGGGGGGGTCAGGGAGCTACACCTTC	CAWSVGGSGSYTF
15	.	TRBV5-6	TRBJ2-3	TRBD2	TGTGCCAGCAGCCCCCTAGGCGGGAGGGTAGATACGCAGTATTTT	CASSPLGGRVDTQYF
17	.	TRBV5-1	TRBJ2-1	.	TGCGCCAGCAGCTTGTACGGCAGGCCCGAAACCTACAATGAGCAGTTCTTC	CASSLYGRPETYNEQFF
13	.	TRBV2	TRBJ1-5	TRBD1	TGTGCCAGCAGGATGGACAGGGATCAGCCCCAGCATTTT	CASRMDRDQPQHF
13	.	TRBV5-8	TRBJ1-1	.	TGTGCCAGCAGCTTGCGGGGGAACACTGAAGCTTTCTTT	CASSLRGNTEAFF
14	.	TRBV28	TRBJ1-5	.	TGTGCCACCTCTTGGGCAGCCCACAATCAGCCCCAGCATTTT	CATSWAAHNQPQHF
13	.	TRBV7-3	TRBJ1-2	.	TGTGCCAGCAGCTTAGGAGGGGCCTATGGCTACACCTTC	CASSLGGAYGYTF
14	.	TRBV9	TRBJ1-5	.	TGTGCCAGCAGCGCTGACAGTCAATACCGGCCCCAGCATTTT	CASSADSQYRPQHF
14	.	TRBV6-2/TRBV6-3	TRBJ2-3	.	TGTGCCAGCAGTTACCTCCCGAGCACAGATACGCAGTATTTT	CASSYLPSTDTQYF
13	.	TRBV5-6	TRBJ2-4	TRBD2	TGTGCCAGCAGCTCCCGACGGGGGGACATTCAGTACTTC	CASSSRRGDIQYF
14	.	TRBV7-2	TRBJ1-4	.	TGTGCCAGCAGATTGGACAGAGATAATGAAAAACTGTTTTTT	CASRLDRDNEKLFF
14	.	TRBV7-9	TRBJ2-1	.	TGTGCCAGCAGCTTACTCCAGGCTCTCGATGAGCAGTTCTTC	CASSLLQALDEQFF
14	.	TRBV7-3	TRBJ2-5	TRBD1	TGTGCCAGCAGCTTAGTGGACAGGGAAGAGACCCAGTACTTC	CASSLVDREETQYF
14	.	TRBV2	TRBJ1-2	.	TGTGCCAGCAGTGAAAGGTCAGGGAATTATGGCTACACCTTC	CASSERSGNYGYTF
17	.	TRBV24-1	TRBJ2-6	.	TGTGCCACCAGTGATCCAGGGGCTAACTCTGGGGCCAACGTCCTGACTTTC	CATSDPGANSGANVLTF
15	.	TRBV11-1	TRBJ2-3	TRBD2	TGTGCCAGCAGCTTGTCTAGCGGGGTCACAGATACGCAGTATTTT	CASSLSSGVTDTQYF
15	once	TRBV30	TRBJ1-4	.	TGTGCCTGGAGTGAGTTGCACGGCAGCGATGAAAAACTGTTTTTT	CAWSELHGSDEKLFF
16	.	TRBV28	TRBJ1-3	.	TGTGCCAGCAGTCCCAATCTCGTAGTCTCTGGAAACACCATATATTTT	CASSPNLVVSGNTIYF
16	.	TRBV28	TRBJ2-5	.	TGTGCCAGCAGCAACTATTATGGTTCGGGGAAAGAGACCCAGTACTTC	CASSNYYGSGKETQYF